The 20 T cell receptor beta chains in this list originate from one sample, sequenced in a study of blood T cell repertoires in COVID-19. Clones were sequenced by immunoSEQ multiplex PCR, and TCRdb holds only the in-frame ones, with some missing. The repertoire holds 150,000 to 200,000 clones, with roughly 84% as singletons. Sequencing input: peripheral blood. The receptors were gathered from a woman older than 75 with active or convalescent COVID-19.

V and J are TRBV29-1 and TRBJ1-1; a possible D gene is TRBD1 (5 bases). Germline V gives CDR1 SQVTM, CDR2 ANQGSEA. The CDR3 runs 12 residues. V dropped 5 bases and J dropped 6 bases, with 13 bases sitting between them. CDR3 in DNA: TGCAGCGTTTGGAGACAGACTGCTGAAGCTTTCTTT. This translates into CSVWRQTAEAFF. Full variable domain (outside the CDR3, taken from reference TRBV29-1 and TRBJ1-1): SAVISQKPSRDICQRGTSLTIQCQVDSQVTMMFWYRQQPGQSLTLIATANQGSEATYESGFVIDKFPISRPNLTFSTLTVSNMSPEDSSIYLCSVWRQTAEAFFGQGTRLTVV.

The chain is built from TRBV10-2 and TRBJ1-1; TRBD1 might be the D (6 bases). Germline loops: CDR1 WSHSY, CDR2 SAAADI. The CDR3 has 17 residues. V dropped 2 bases and J dropped 0 bases, with 16 bases sitting between them. The CDR3 coding sequence is TGCGCCAGCAGTGAGGCTACAGGGTCCCGCATGAACACTGAAGCTTTCTTT. It encodes CASSEATGSRMNTEAFF.

This clone was observed at least ten times. This chain links TRBV19 with TRBJ1-5; D is unclear. The V end lost 4 bases, the J end lost 1 base, and 14 bases lay between the germline ends. The CDR3 is 16 amino acids. Germline lookup yields CDR1 LNHDA and CDR2 SQIVND (reference sequence). The DNA for the CDR3 is TGTGCCAGTAGTACTGCCTTCGACACCAGCAATCAGCCCCAGCATTTT. This sequence encodes CASSTAFDTSNQPQHF.

This chain joins TRBV10-3 and TRBJ1-2; TRBD1 matches 10 bases. J gave up 1 base and V 6 bases, and 11 bases lay outside the gene matches. Germline CDR1 and CDR2: ENHRY and SYGVKD. This CDR3 contains 17 residues. This chain's CDR3 is CAISPKPGTGVNYGYTF. CDR3 coding DNA: TGTGCCATCAGCCCAAAACCTGGGACAGGGGTTAACTATGGCTACACCTTC.

The chain has TRBV19 and TRBJ1-5; unclear D gene. Germline CDR1 LNHDA, CDR2 SQIVND (reference sequence). The CDR3 totals 17 residues. Trimming removed 4 bases from V and 0 bases from J, with 16 bases in between. The CDR3 DNA sequence: TGTGCCAGTAGTACCCATGGAGGCGGGGATAGCAATCAGCCCCAGCATTTT. It codes for CASSTHGGGDSNQPQHF.

J is TRBJ1-3 and V is TRBV9, with 9 bases lining up with TRBD1. Per the germline V gene, CDR1 is SGDLS and CDR2 is YYNGEE. The CDR3 extends over 16 amino acids. Trimming at V came to 4 bases and at J to 4 bases, leaving 9 bases not matched to a gene. This CDR3 reads CASSPRDREYGNTIYF. Here the CDR3 DNA reads TGTGCCAGCAGCCCACGGGACAGGGAGTACGGAAACACCATATATTTT.

This chain uses TRBV5-6 with TRBJ2-3, with 14 bases matching TRBD2. From germline, CDR1 is SGHDT and CDR2 YYEEEE. V was clipped by 0 bases and J by 4 bases; unmatched bases: 7. The CDR3 totals 18 residues. The CDR3 region is CASSLAGLAGVVADTQYF. The CDR3 DNA is TGTGCCAGCAGCTTGGCGGGACTAGCGGGAGTGGTGGCAGATACGCAGTATTTT.

The rearrangement uses TRBV3-1 (or the pseudogene TRBV3-2) and TRBJ2-5; 8 bases are shared with TRBD2. This CDR3 is built from 18 residues. Germline V gene data show CDR1 as LGHDT and CDR2 as YNNKEL (reference sequence). V lost 3 bases, J lost 3 bases, and 15 bases stayed unmatched. The chain's CDR3 is CASSQSDLRLAGKETQYF. The CDR3 bases are TGTGCCAGCAGCCAGTCTGATCTGAGGCTAGCGGGCAAAGAGACCCAGTACTTC.

The rearrangement links TRBV3-1 (or the pseudogene TRBV3-2) to TRBJ2-5, with 8 nucleotides matching TRBD2. Germline V gene sequence: CDR1 LGHDT, CDR2 YNNKEL (reference sequence). V was pared by 3 bases and J by 1 base, with 10 bases of the junction left unmatched. This CDR3 contains 17 residues. The CDR3 DNA is TGTGCCAGCAGCCACCAAAGAGGCGGGAGGACCCAAGAGACCCAGTACTTC. Translation: CASSHQRGGRTQETQYF.

The chain joins TRBV7-9 to TRBJ2-1; 7 nucleotides line up with TRBD2. CDR3 length equals 16 residues. Germline V CDR1 and CDR2: SEHNR, FQNEAQ (reference sequence). Germline trimming cut 3 bases from V and 7 bases from J; bases unmatched to any gene: 12. CDR3 region: CASSFFGSSGTNEQFF. The CDR3 DNA is TGTGCCAGCAGCTTCTTCGGGTCTAGCGGAACTAATGAGCAGTTCTTC.

This chain uses TRBV7-2 with TRBJ2-2; maybe TRBD1 (6 bases). The germline gives CDR1 SGHTA, CDR2 FQGNSA. V was cut by 6 bases and J by 0 bases, with 20 bases left in between. CDR3 length: 18 amino acids. This CDR3 reads CASRALPGTFANTGELFF. The DNA for the CDR3 is TGTGCCAGCAGAGCTTTGCCCGGGACATTCGCGAACACCGGGGAGCTGTTTTTT.

This clone was found once. This chain uses TRBV19 with TRBJ2-3; possibly TRBD1 for D (5 bases). This CDR3 is 16 amino acids long. The V end lost 1 base, the J end lost 3 bases, and 14 bases lay between the germline ends. Germline loops: CDR1 LNHDA, CDR2 SQIVND (reference sequence). The CDR3 DNA reads TGTGCCAGTAGTATAGCTAGGGGTCGAGAGACAGATACGCAGTATTTT. Protein sequence: CASSIARGRETDTQYF.

The chain joins TRBV3-1 (or the pseudogene TRBV3-2) to TRBJ1-1; D gene uncertain. Trimming took 1 base from V and 7 from J, leaving 10 bases between them. This CDR3 has 13 residues. Germline loops: CDR1 LGHDT, CDR2 YNNKEL (reference sequence). The CDR3 sequence: CASSQGGYGEAFF. The CDR3 DNA sequence: TGTGCCAGCAGCCAAGGCGGGTACGGTGAAGCTTTCTTT.

The chain carries TRBV9 and TRBJ1-2, with D possibly being TRBD1 (5 bases). The CDR3 has 17 amino acids. From germline, CDR1 is SGDLS and CDR2 YYNGEE. V was cut by 7 bases and J by 8 bases, with 30 bases left in between. Here the CDR3 reads CASGRTSTEWDYLGYTF. For the CDR3, the DNA is TGTGCCAGCGGCCGGACATCGACCGAATGGGACTATCTAGGCTACACCTTC.

The J gene is TRBJ2-4, the V gene TRBV7-9; possibly TRBD2 for D (6 bases). Trimming took off 5 bases at V and 9 bases at J, with 14 bases between the two ends. The germline CDR1 and CDR2 sequences are SEHNR and FQNEAQ (reference sequence). The CDR3 runs 13 residues. The CDR3 loop reads CASSGGVVGIQYF. The CDR3 nucleotides are TGTGCCAGCAGCGGCGGGGTTGTGGGCATTCAGTACTTC.

This clone was counted once. The chain links TRBV30 to TRBJ1-3; a possible D gene is TRBD1 (6 bases). The CDR3 is made up of 14 amino acids. Germline V gives CDR1 GTSNPN, CDR2 SVGIG (reference sequence). V shed 3 bases and J shed 0 bases, with 9 bases lying between them. For the CDR3, the DNA is TGTGCCTGGAGGGGGACAAGCTCTGGAAACACCATATATTTT. Its protein product is CAWRGTSSGNTIYF.

V and J are TRBV6-1 and TRBJ2-1; no reliable D call. The V and J ends lost 2 bases and 3 bases respectively, with 8 bases between them. CDR3 length equals 14 residues. Germline CDR1 MNHNS, CDR2 SASEGT. CDR3 loop: CASSESPIYNEQFF. DNA for the CDR3: TGTGCCAGCAGTGAATCTCCTATCTACAATGAGCAGTTCTTC.

The gene calls are TRBV3-1 (or the pseudogene TRBV3-2) and TRBJ1-2; possibly TRBD1 for D (6 bases). V was clipped by 3 bases and J by 8 bases, with 19 bases between them. This CDR3 is 15 amino acids long. Germline lookup yields CDR1 LGHDT and CDR2 YNNKEL (reference sequence). The CDR3: CASSHRGVEQGGYTF. CDR3 coding DNA: TGTGCCAGCAGCCACAGAGGGGTCGAGCAGGGGGGCTACACCTTC.

This clone has only a few counts. The V and J genes are TRBV28 and TRBJ2-7, with TRBD1 matching 7 bases. This CDR3 contains 14 residues. Germline CDR1 reads MDHEN; CDR2 reads SYDVKM. Losses at the gene ends were 6 bases for V and 3 bases for J; bases not matched to a gene: 8. This CDR3 reads CASRIQGSSYEQYF. The CDR3 nucleotides read TGTGCCAGCAGAATACAGGGGTCTAGCTACGAGCAGTACTTC.

The rearrangement uses TRBV15 and TRBJ2-1; 10 bases line up with TRBD1. CDR3 length equals 16 residues. V lost 2 bases, J lost 2 bases, and 3 bases stayed unmatched. The germline V gene encodes CDR1 LNHNV and CDR2 YYDKDF (reference sequence). The CDR3, as DNA: TGTGCCACCAGCAGACCGGACAGGGGGGCCTACAATGAGCAGTTCTTC. Translating it yields CATSRPDRGAYNEQFF. Looking up the rest from reference TRBV15 and TRBJ2-1 gives the full variable domain: DAMVIQNPRYQVTQFGKPVTLSCSQTLNHNVMYWYQQKSSQAPKLLFHYYDKDFNNEADTPDNFQSRRPNTSFCFLDIRSPGLGDTAMYLCATSRPDRGAYNEQFFGPGTRLTVL.